Listed here are 13 T cell receptor beta chains from one sample, sequenced in a study of T cell responses to AZD1222 COVID-19 vaccine. Clones were sequenced by immunoSEQ multiplex PCR, and TCRdb holds only the in-frame ones, with some missing. The sample shows some 99,000 clones, 85% to 90% of them seen only once. The input for sequencing was peripheral blood, taken 28 days after the second AZD1222 dose. Receptor source: an adult who received the AZD1222 COVID-19 vaccine.

The chain carries TRBV11-2 and TRBJ1-2, with no clear D. CDR3 length equals 16 residues. In germline, CDR1 is SGHAT, CDR2 FQNNGV. Trimming removed 5 bases from V and 0 bases from J, with 16 bases in between. The CDR3 DNA reads TGTGCCAGCAGCCCCACCCAGATTCAGGCTAACTATGGCTACACCTTC. Translating it yields CASSPTQIQANYGYTF.

The rearrangement joins TRBV5-1 to TRBJ2-3, with D possibly TRBD2 on 6 matching bases. The CDR3 sequence is 12 residues long. In germline, CDR1 is SGHRS, CDR2 YFSETQ. V was cut by 3 bases and J by 4 bases, with 6 bases left in between. Here the CDR3 reads CASSWGADTQYF. In nucleotides, the CDR3 is TGCGCCAGCAGCTGGGGGGCAGATACGCAGTATTTT.

The chain recombines TRBV6-2 or TRBV6-3 with TRBJ2-2; TRBD2 aligns across 8 bases. V was clipped by 0 bases and J by 5 bases; unmatched bases: 14. CDR3 length: 19 amino acids. Germline CDR1 MNHEY, CDR2 SVGEGT. The CDR3 DNA follows: TGTGCCAGCAGTTACTCTCTCCGCATTAGCGGGAAACTTACCGGGGAGCTGTTTTTT. Translation: CASSYSLRISGKLTGELFF.

The V gene is TRBV7-9, the J gene TRBJ1-1; 8 positions match TRBD1. V lost 0 bases, J lost 4 bases, and 1 base stayed unmatched. The length of the CDR3 is 14 residues. Germline V gene sequence: CDR1 SEHNR, CDR2 FQNEAQ (reference sequence). For the CDR3, the DNA is TGTGCCAGCAGCTTAGCCAGGGGGCGCACTGAAGCTTTCTTT. As protein: CASSLARGRTEAFF.

This clone was recorded a few times. The J gene is TRBJ2-3, the V gene TRBV6-1, with TRBD1 matching 9 bases. J was trimmed by 0 bases and V by 3 bases; bases with no gene match: 16. This CDR3 is built from 20 residues. CDR1 is MNHNS, CDR2 SASEGT, per germline. CDR3 sequence reads: CASSDYLFGTGSASTDTQYF. As DNA, the CDR3 is TGTGCCAGCAGTGATTATTTATTCGGGACAGGGTCGGCGAGCACAGATACGCAGTATTTT.

This sequence joins TRBV29-1 and TRBJ2-3, with TRBD2 matching 14 bases. Looked up from germline, CDR1 is SQVTM and CDR2 is ANQGSEA. With V trimmed by 3 bases and J by 3 bases, 2 bases remained unmatched. The CDR3 is made up of 15 amino acids. In DNA, the CDR3 is TGCAGCGTTGACGGGACTAGCGGGAGAACAGATACGCAGTATTTT. The encoded protein is CSVDGTSGRTDTQYF.

This clone was observed once. The chain has TRBV4-2 and TRBJ1-2; weak D call: TRBD1 (5 bases). The germline gives CDR1 LGHNA, CDR2 YNFKEQ. This CDR3 is built from 16 residues. V lost 1 base and J lost 6, with 18 bases in between. The CDR3 nucleotides are TGTGCCAGCAGCCAAGGATTGTGGGTGGACAATAATGGCTACACCTTC. Translation gives CASSQGLWVDNNGYTF.

V gene TRBV21-1 combines with J gene TRBJ2-7; the DNA was not used to check the table's D call, TRBD2. TRBV21-1 is classified as a pseudogene. The CDR3 runs 17 residues. The DNA of the CDR3 is TGTGCCAGCTTAGGGGTTATAGCGGGAGGGCATGGGGGCGAGCAGTACTTC. This sequence encodes CASLGVIAGGHGGEQYF.

The chain joins TRBV7-7 to TRBJ2-2; the match to TRBD2 covers 7 bases. The CDR3 consists of 15 residues. J lost 0 bases, V lost 5 bases, and 3 bases had no gene match. The germline V gene encodes CDR1 SSHAT and CDR2 FNYEAQ (reference sequence). The CDR3: CASSRGLANTGELFF. DNA for the CDR3: TGTGCCAGCAGCCGCGGACTAGCGAACACCGGGGAGCTGTTTTTT.

The sample holds one count of this clone. V and J are TRBV19 and TRBJ1-1; TRBD1 aligns across 8 bases. In germline, CDR1 is LNHDA, CDR2 SQIVND (reference sequence). This CDR3 is 14 amino acids long. With V trimmed by 3 bases and J by 6 bases, 6 bases remained unmatched. CDR3 amino acids: CASSIFAGGSEAFF. The CDR3 DNA sequence: TGTGCCAGTAGTATTTTTGCAGGGGGCTCTGAAGCTTTCTTT.

This clone was observed a single time. V is TRBV18 and J is TRBJ2-3; the match to TRBD2 covers 7 bases. The CDR3 loop spans 17 amino acids. The J segment lost 2 bases and the V segment lost 3 bases, leaving 11 bases of the junction unmatched. Germline V CDR1 and CDR2: KGHSH, LQKENI. CDR3 bases: TGTGCCAGCTCACCCCGAGTAGGAGCGGGAAACACAGATACGCAGTATTTT. Its translation is CASSPRVGAGNTDTQYF.

The chain links TRBV7-3 to TRBJ2-3, with unresolved D. V dropped 3 bases and J dropped 14 bases, with 18 bases sitting between them. Per the germline V gene, CDR1 is SGHTA and CDR2 is FQGTGA. This CDR3 region has 13 residues. In DNA, the CDR3 is TGTGCCAGCAGCTTCTCAGCGTTGGGCCTTCCGTATTTT. Its protein is CASSFSALGLPYF.

The chain is built from TRBV5-1 and TRBJ2-6; D might be TRBD2 (6 bases). This CDR3 spans 16 amino acids. Per the germline V gene, CDR1 is SGHRS and CDR2 is YFSETQ. Trimming took 2 bases from V and 1 from J, leaving 10 bases between them. The CDR3 protein is CASSFGLASGANVLTF. The CDR3 coding sequence is TGCGCCAGCAGCTTTGGGCTAGCGTCTGGGGCCAACGTCCTGACTTTC. Full variable domain (missing parts from reference TRBV5-1 and TRBJ2-6): KAGVTQTPRYLIKTRGQQVTLSCSPISGHRSVSWYQQTPGQGLQFLFEYFSETQRNKGNFPGRFSGRQFSNSRSEMNVSTLELGDSALYLCASSFGLASGANVLTFGAGSRLTVL.